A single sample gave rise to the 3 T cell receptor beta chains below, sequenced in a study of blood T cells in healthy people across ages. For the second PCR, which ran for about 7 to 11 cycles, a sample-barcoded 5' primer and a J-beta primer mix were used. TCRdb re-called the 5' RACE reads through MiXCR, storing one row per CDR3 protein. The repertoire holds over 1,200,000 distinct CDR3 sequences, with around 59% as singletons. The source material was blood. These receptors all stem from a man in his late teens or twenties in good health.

CDR3 region: CASSGFSEANVLTF. CDR3 bases: TGTGCCAGCAGTGGGTTCTCGGAGGCCAACGTCCTGACTTTC. This sequence joins TRBV6-5 and TRBJ2-6, with D hard to call. The CDR3 sequence is 14 residues long. Per germline, CDR1 MNHEY and CDR2 SVGAGI. V lost 5 bases and J 6 bases, leaving 11 bases between the germline ends.

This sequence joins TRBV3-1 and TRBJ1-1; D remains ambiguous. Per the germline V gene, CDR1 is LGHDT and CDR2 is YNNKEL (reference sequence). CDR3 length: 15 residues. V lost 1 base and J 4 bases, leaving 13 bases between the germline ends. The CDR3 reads CASSQGEREVTEAFF. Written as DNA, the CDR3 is TGTGCCAGCAGCCAAGGTGAGAGGGAGGTCACTGAAGCTTTCTTT. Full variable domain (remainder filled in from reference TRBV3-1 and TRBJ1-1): DTAVSQTPKYLVTQMGNDKSIKCEQNLGHDTMYWYKQDSKKFLKIMFSYNNKELIINETVPNRFSPKSPDKAHLNLHINSLELGDSAVYFCASSQGEREVTEAFFGQGTRLTVV.

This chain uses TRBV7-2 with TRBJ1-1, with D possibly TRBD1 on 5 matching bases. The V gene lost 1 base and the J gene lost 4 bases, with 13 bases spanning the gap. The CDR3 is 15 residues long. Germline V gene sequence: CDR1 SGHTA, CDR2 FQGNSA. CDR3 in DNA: TGTGCCAGCAGCTTAGGACAGATTAGGGGCACTGAAGCTTTCTTT. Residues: CASSLGQIRGTEAFF.